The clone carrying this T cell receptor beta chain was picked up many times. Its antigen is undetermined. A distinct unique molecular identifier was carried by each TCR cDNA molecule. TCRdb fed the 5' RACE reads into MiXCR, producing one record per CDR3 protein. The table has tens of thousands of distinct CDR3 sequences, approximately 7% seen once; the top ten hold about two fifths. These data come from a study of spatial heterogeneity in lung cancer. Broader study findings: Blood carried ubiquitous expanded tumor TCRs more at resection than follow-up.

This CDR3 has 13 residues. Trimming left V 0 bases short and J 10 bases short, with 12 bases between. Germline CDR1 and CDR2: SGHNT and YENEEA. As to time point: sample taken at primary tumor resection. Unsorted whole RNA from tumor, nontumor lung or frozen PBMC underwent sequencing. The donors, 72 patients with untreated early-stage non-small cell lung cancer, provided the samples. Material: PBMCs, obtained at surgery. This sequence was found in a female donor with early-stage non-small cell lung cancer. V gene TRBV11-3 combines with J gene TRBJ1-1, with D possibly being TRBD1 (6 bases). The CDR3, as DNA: TGTGCCAGCAGCTTAGAGAGGACAGCGACAGCTTTCTTT. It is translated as CASSLERTATAFF.